This T cell receptor (beta chain) was retrieved from a study of T cell clonality in common variable immunodeficiency. General study findings and limits: Reportedly, TCR beta sequences from common variable immunodeficiency showed fewer deletions and N-nucleotide insertions.

Patients and controls were mostly of Caucasian heritage. Of note for this clone: Its antigen remains unidentified. The CDR3 end falls 3 residues outside the read, so it is completed with the germline J gene.

The CDR3 contains 14 residues. CDR1 and CDR2 (germline): SGHTA, FQGNSA. V was trimmed by 1 base and J by 7 bases, leaving 11 bases between them. Some clones are missing from TCRdb's copy, which holds only in-frame ones; the method was immunoSEQ multiplex PCR. Altogether about 26,000 clones were found in the sample, and no singletons occur. This clonotype was sampled from a human donor with common variable immunodeficiency. The V and J genes are TRBV7-2 and TRBJ2-1, with D possibly TRBD1 on 5 matching bases. The sample comprised peripheral blood mononuclear cells. The covered CDR3 bases are TGTGCCAGCAGCTTAGGGGCAGGGATGAATGAG. It is translated as CASSLGAGMNE. The complete CDR3 sequence is CASSLGAGMNEQFF.